The 10 T cell receptor beta chains below were found in one sample sequenced in a study of blood T cell repertoires in COVID-19. Method: immunoSEQ multiplex PCR; TCRdb's copy keeps in-frame clones and lacks some. The sample records more than 300,000 clones, 85% to 90% being singletons. Sequenced: peripheral blood. These receptors came from a woman between 70 and 85 years old with COVID-19, enrolled during active disease.

The V and J genes are TRBV7-9 and TRBJ1-4; maybe TRBD1 (5 bases). Germline assignment: CDR1 SEHNR and CDR2 FQNEAQ (reference sequence). V dropped 0 bases and J dropped 7 bases, with 12 bases sitting between them. This CDR3 has 15 amino acids. For the CDR3, the DNA is TGTGCCAGCAGCTTAGCCACTGATGGGGCTGAAAAACTGTTTTTT. Amino acid sequence: CASSLATDGAEKLFF.

The chain carries TRBV7-2 and TRBJ1-6, with a possible D match to TRBD1 (5 bases). Trimming left V 1 base short and J 10 bases short, with 14 bases between. The CDR3 totals 15 residues. Germline values: CDR1 SGHTA, CDR2 FQGNSA. CDR3 DNA sequence: TGTGCCAGCAGCTTAGATGGCAGGGAGGCATCACCCCTCCACTTT. Translated, it gives CASSLDGREASPLHF.

The chain links TRBV5-1 to TRBJ2-7; 9 bases map to TRBD2. The CDR3 extends over 14 amino acids. Germline trimming cut 0 bases from V and 3 bases from J; bases unmatched to any gene: 1. Germline V gene lookup returns CDR1 SGHRS and CDR2 YFSETQ. CDR3 sequence (DNA): TGCGCCAGCAGCTTGGAACTAGCGGGCTACGAGCAGTACTTC. This sequence encodes CASSLELAGYEQYF.

The chain has TRBV20-1 and TRBJ2-7; 9 bases line up with TRBD1. The CDR3 runs to 11 residues. Germline V gene lookup returns CDR1 DFQATT and CDR2 SNEGSKA (reference sequence). The junction had 4 bases not matched to a gene; V was cut back by 6 bases and J by 7 bases. The CDR3 nucleotides read TGCAGTGCAAAGGACAGGGGAGAGCAGTACTTC. It specifies CSAKDRGEQYF.

This chain joins TRBV7-2 and TRBJ1-2; the D gene is possibly TRBD1 (6 bases). This CDR3 has 15 residues. Germline V CDR1 and CDR2: SGHTA, FQGNSA. V was clipped by 1 base and J by 2 bases, with 11 bases between them. The CDR3 nucleotides are TGTGCCAGCAGCTTAGTTGAGGGGGAAAACTATGGCTACACCTTC. This sequence encodes CASSLVEGENYGYTF.

This clone showed up just once. The chain recombines TRBV3-1 (or the pseudogene TRBV3-2) with TRBJ2-1, with 7 bases matching TRBD2. The V gene end was trimmed by 0 bases and the J gene end by 16 bases; junction bases not matched to a gene: 6. Germline assignment: CDR1 LGHDT and CDR2 YNNKEL (reference sequence). This CDR3 comprises 12 residues. The CDR3 protein is CASSQDPGGKFF. Written as DNA, the CDR3 is TGTGCCAGCAGCCAAGATCCGGGGGGAAAATTCTTC.

The rearrangement uses TRBV11-3 and TRBJ2-7, with 8 bases lining up with TRBD1. CDR1 is SGHNT, CDR2 YENEEA, per germline. V lost 3 bases to trimming and J lost 3 bases; unmatched junction nucleotides: 10. CDR3 length equals 16 residues. The CDR3 DNA reads as TGTGCCAGCAGCTTCCCGACAGGGGTGGTACTCTACGAGCAGTACTTC. Translating gives CASSFPTGVVLYEQYF.

About this clone itself: Other DNA sequences in this specimen translate into the identical CDR3. The chain joins TRBV7-2 to TRBJ2-7, with TRBD2 matching over 10 bases. Germline-derived CDR1 and CDR2 are SGHTA and FQGNSA. V was clipped by 1 base and J by 1 base; unmatched bases: 1. The CDR3 runs to 15 residues. This chain's CDR3 is CASSLEAGGSYEQYF. CDR3 coding DNA: TGTGCCAGCAGCTTAGAAGCGGGGGGGTCCTACGAGCAGTACTTC.

The table lists this clone with a count of one. This sequence joins TRBV5-4 and TRBJ1-5, with 9 nucleotides matching TRBD1. Germline CDR1 and CDR2: SGHNT and YYREEE (reference sequence). This CDR3 region has 15 residues. J was trimmed by 4 bases and V by 4 bases; bases with no gene match: 6. CDR3 protein: CASSPGTGPNQPQHF. DNA of the CDR3: TGTGCCAGCAGCCCCGGGACAGGGCCAAATCAGCCCCAGCATTTT.

V gene TRBV4-3 combines with J gene TRBJ1-1; D is perhaps TRBD1 (5 bases). This CDR3 comprises 16 residues. Germline V CDR1 and CDR2: LGHNA, YSLEER. V was pared by 3 bases and J by 2 bases, with 16 bases between. CDR3 region: CASSQGGGTINTEAFF. In nucleotides, the CDR3 is TGCGCCAGCAGCCAGGGGGGAGGAACTATCAACACTGAAGCTTTCTTT.